This entry features one TCR beta chain sequence. This clonotype turned up a few times. Its antigen is not yet known. Qualities for individual bases were not recorded, and no much larger clone is one base off. The receptor library was made with PCR. Reads for this sample came from an Illumina HiSeq 2500. Molecular barcoding was employed in the preparation of TCR libraries, with unique molecular identifiers being used to normalize TCRbeta repertoire quantification. TCRdb trimmed the raw reads at Q25, called clones with MiXCR and kept productive beta chains. Identical CDR3 protein sequences are pooled into one entry, listed with their most common genes and DNA. The sample table shows about a million distinct CDR3 sequences, and about 29% are seen once. Roughly 28% of the sample lies in the top ten. Via the germline V gene, CDR1 is MNHNS and CDR2 SASEGT. There are 14 amino acids in the CDR3, from cysteine to phenylalanine inclusive. Just CDR3 DNA is preserved here, 42 bases in frame from base 1. The junction shows trimming of 3 bases on V and 4 bases on J, plus 12 bases between the germline ends.

The sample is drawn from a study of T-cell reconstitution after alpha-beta-depleted transplantation in children (dated by TCRdb to 2015 to 2016). Broadly, across the study: Using TCR repertoire profiling, the study followed T-cell immune reconstitution in a quantitative way in children after TCRalphabeta/CD19-depleted allogeneic hematopoietic cell transplantation. Study-level results and caveats: In some patients, high TCRbeta diversity at day 60 was attributed to recipient T cells and intrathymic progenitors that had survived conditioning. The apparently early alphabetaT-cell count recovery about two months after transplant was reportedly dependent on only several hundred rapidly expanded clones derived from non-depleted graft cells. Hyperexpanded clone frequencies declined over subsequent months; after one year, T-cell counts and TCRbeta diversity were mostly attributed to newly produced T cells.

In light of the paper, this sample's treatment or condition label describes: allogeneic hematopoietic cell transplantation with graft depleted of TCRalphabeta T cells and CD19 B cells. The transplant recipients were children given TCRalphabeta/CD19-depleted allogeneic hematopoietic cell grafts. The V and J genes are TRBV6-1 and TRBJ1-1; no D gene can be assigned with confidence. The sequence was collected from a boy under three years old who had a stem cell transplant for SCID, so the T cells may come from the graft donor. The material was PBMCs, mostly from graft donor cells, obtained 360 days after TCRalphabeta/CD19-depleted stem cell transplant. The sequence in DNA is TGTGCCAGCAGTGAGGGAGGTTCTCGCACTGAAGCTTTCTTT. This codes for CASSEGGSRTEAFF.